Sequencing of this T cell receptor (beta chain) was carried out in a study of radiotherapy plus CTLA-4 blockade in lung cancer. V lost 5 bases, J lost 4 bases, and 7 bases stayed unmatched. This CDR3 has 15 residues. Per the germline V gene, CDR1 is SGHTA and CDR2 is FQGTGA. Focal radiation with ipilimumab CTLA-4 blockade was given to patients with chemo-refractory metastatic non-small-cell lung cancer. Regarding this clone: What it binds is not known.

Assay: immunoSEQ multiplex PCR; the TCRdb copy retains only in-frame clones and omits some. This table has more than 95,000 clones, around 74% appearing once. General study findings and limits: Early clonal dynamics of blood T cells, together with interferon-beta, were reported as the best response predictor.

The source was peripheral blood, collected from a patient treated with radiotherapy plus ipilimumab. This chain connects TRBV7-3 to TRBJ1-2; the match to TRBD1 covers 10 bases. The TCR was taken from a human donor with non-small cell lung cancer who had a partial response to radiotherapy plus ipilimumab. Some clones in this sample may be carry-over from other donors' samples. The CDR3 coding sequence is TGTGCCAGCAGCAATACCGGGACAGGGGTCTATGGCTACACCTTC. Translating it yields CASSNTGTGVYGYTF.